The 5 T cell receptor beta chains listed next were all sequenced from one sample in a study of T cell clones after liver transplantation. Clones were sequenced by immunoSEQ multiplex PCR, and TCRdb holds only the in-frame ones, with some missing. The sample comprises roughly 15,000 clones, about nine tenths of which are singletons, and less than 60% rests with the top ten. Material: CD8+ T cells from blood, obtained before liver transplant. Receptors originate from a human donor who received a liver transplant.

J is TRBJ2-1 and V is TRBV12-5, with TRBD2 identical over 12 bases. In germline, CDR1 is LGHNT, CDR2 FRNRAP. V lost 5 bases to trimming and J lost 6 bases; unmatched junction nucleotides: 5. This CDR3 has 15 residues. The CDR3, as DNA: TGTGCTAGTGGTGTCGGACTAGCGGGGATCAATGAGCAGTTCTTC. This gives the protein CASGVGLAGINEQFF.

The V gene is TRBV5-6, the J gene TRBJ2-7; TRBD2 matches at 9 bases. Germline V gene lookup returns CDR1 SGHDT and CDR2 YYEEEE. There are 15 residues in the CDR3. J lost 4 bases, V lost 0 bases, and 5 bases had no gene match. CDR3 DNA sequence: TGTGCCAGCAGCTTGGGTTGGCGGGAGGGTTACGAGCAGTACTTC. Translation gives CASSLGWREGYEQYF.

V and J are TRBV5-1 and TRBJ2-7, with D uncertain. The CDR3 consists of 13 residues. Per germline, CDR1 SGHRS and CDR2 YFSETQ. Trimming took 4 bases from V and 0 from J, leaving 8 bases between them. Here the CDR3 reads CASSDGASYEQYF. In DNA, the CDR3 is TGCGCCAGCAGCGATGGAGCCTCCTACGAGCAGTACTTC.

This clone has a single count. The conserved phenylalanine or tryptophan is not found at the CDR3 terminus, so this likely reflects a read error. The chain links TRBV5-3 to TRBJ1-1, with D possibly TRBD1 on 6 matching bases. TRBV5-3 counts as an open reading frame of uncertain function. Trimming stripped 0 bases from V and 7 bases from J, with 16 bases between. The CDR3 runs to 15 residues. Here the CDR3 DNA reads TGTGCCAGAAGCTTGGATTGGGGGGCGCTGGATGAAGCTTTCCTT. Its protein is CARSLDWGALDEAFL.

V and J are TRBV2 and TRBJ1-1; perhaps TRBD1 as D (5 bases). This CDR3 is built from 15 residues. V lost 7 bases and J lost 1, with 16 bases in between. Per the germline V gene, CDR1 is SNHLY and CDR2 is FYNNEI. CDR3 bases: TGTGCCAGCACCCCAACGGCTCAGGGGAACACTGAAGCTTTCTTT. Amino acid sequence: CASTPTAQGNTEAFF.